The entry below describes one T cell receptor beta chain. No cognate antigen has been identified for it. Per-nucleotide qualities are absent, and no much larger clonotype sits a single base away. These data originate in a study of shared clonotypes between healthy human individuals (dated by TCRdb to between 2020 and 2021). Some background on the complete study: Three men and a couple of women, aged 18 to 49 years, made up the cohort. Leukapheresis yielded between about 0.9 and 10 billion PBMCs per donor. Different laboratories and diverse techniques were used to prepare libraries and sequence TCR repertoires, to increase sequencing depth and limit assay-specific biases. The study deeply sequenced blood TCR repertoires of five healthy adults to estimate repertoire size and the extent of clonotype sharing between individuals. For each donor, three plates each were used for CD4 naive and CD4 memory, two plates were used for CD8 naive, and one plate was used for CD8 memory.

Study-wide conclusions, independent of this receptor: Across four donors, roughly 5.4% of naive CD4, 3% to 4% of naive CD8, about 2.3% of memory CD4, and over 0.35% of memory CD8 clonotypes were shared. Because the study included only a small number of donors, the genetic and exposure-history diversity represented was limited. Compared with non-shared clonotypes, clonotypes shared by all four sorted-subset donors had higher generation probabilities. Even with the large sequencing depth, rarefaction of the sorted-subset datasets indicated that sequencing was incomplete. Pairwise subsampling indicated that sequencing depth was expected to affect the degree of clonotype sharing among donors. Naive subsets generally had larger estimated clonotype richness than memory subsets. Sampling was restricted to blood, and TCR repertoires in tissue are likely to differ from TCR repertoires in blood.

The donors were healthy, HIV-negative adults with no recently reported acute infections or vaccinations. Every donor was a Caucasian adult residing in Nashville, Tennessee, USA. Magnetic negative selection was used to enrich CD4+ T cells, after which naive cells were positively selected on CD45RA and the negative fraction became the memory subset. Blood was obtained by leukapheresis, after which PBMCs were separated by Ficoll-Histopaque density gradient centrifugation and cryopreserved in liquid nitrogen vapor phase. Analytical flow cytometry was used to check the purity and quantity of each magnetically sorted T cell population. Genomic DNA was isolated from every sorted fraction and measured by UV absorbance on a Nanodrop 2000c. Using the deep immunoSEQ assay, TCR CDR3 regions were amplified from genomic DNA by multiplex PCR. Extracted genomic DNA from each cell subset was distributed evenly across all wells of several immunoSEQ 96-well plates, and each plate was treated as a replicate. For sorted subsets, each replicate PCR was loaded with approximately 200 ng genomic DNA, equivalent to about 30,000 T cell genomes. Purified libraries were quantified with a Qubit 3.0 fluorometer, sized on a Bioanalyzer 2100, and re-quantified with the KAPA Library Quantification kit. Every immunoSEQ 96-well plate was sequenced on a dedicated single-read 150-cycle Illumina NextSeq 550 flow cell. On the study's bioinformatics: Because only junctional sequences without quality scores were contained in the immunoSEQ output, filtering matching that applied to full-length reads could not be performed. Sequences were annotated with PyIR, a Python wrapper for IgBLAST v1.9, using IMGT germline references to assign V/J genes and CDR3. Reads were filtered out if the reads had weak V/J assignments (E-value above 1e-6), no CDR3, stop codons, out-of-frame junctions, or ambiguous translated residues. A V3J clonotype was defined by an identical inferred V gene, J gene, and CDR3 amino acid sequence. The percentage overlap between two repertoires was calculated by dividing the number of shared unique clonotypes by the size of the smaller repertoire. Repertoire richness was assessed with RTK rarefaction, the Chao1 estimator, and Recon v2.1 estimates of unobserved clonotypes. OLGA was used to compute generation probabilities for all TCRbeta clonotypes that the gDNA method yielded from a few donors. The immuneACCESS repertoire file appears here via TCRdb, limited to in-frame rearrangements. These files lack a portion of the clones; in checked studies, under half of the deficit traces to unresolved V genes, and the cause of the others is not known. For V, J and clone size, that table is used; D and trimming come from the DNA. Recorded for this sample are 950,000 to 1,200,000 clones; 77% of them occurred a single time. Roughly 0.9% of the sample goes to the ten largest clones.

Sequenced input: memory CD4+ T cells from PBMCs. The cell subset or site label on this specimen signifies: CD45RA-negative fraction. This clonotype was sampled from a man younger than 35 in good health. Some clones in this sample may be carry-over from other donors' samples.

The base sequence is TGTGCCAGCAGCTTGGACCGGGACAGGGGGCGCGCAGAGACCCAGTACTTC. This is translated as CASSLDRDRGRAETQYF. The chain is assembled from TRBV7-8 and TRBJ2-5, and 12 bases in between align with TRBD1. The germline V gene specifies SGHVS as CDR1 and FQNEAQ as CDR2. Ends trimmed: V by 3 bases, J by 4 bases; bases unmatched to a gene: 9. The CDR3 starts with the cysteine, ends with the phenylalanine, and has 17 residues. Left in the record is the CDR3 DNA by itself, 51 bases read in frame from the first base.